The 8 T cell receptor beta chains reported below all come from one sample, sequenced in a study of identical twins. TCRdb passed the 5' RACE reads through MiXCR, listing each CDR3 protein once. The table lists 570,000 or so distinct CDR3 sequences, 9.6% of them singletons, with under 3.5% in the top ten. The same sample was also used in a study of yellow fever vaccine responses in identical twins.

The specimen was PBMCs. The receptors shown here come from a woman younger than 30 in good health.

The chain couples TRBV27 to TRBJ2-2; 12 positions agree with TRBD2. The V gene end was trimmed by 1 base and the J gene end by 6 bases; junction bases not matched to a gene: 21. CDR1 is MNHEY and CDR2 is SMNVEV in the germline V gene (reference sequence). This CDR3 has 22 residues. CDR3 in DNA: TGTGCCAGCAGTTTATTTAGTCGAGGACTAGCGGGACTGTCAGCTAACGCCGGGGAGCTGTTTTTT. As protein: CASSLFSRGLAGLSANAGELFF.

This rearrangement joins TRBV9 to TRBJ2-7, with 9 nucleotides matching TRBD1. CDR1 and CDR2 (germline): SGDLS, YYNGEE. V lost 0 bases to trimming and J lost 5 bases; unmatched junction nucleotides: 6. This CDR3 is built from 15 residues. CDR3 region: CASSVAGDRANEQYF. As DNA, the CDR3 is TGTGCCAGCAGCGTAGCTGGGGACAGGGCGAACGAGCAGTACTTC.

V gene TRBV2 combines with J gene TRBJ2-1, with 7 bases lining up with TRBD1. Germline assignment: CDR1 SNHLY and CDR2 FYNNEI. This CDR3 comprises 13 residues. V trimming: 2 bases; J trimming: 6 bases; junction bases outside the gene matches: 1. As DNA, the CDR3 is TGTGCCAGCAGTGAATACAGGGGCAATGAGCAGTTCTTC. It yields the protein CASSEYRGNEQFF.

This clonotype turned up a few times. This chain uses TRBV24-1 with TRBJ2-3; 11 bases agree with TRBD2. This CDR3 region has 17 residues. Germline V CDR1 and CDR2: KGHDR, SFDVKD. The V and J ends lost 9 bases and 0 bases, in that order; junction bases with no gene match: 10. CDR3 sequence reads: CATGRRGLADSTDTQYF. DNA of the CDR3: TGTGCCACCGGTCGGCGGGGACTAGCGGATAGCACAGATACGCAGTATTTT.

This clonotype was counted at least ten times. CDR3 bases: TGTGCCACAACAATACAGGGTAATAATTCACCCCTCCACTTT. This encodes CATTIQGNNSPLHF. V and J are TRBV12-3 or TRBV12-4 and TRBJ1-6, with D possibly matching TRBD1 (6 bases). The CDR3 has 14 amino acids. The ends were cut back, 10 bases at V and 5 bases at J, with 15 bases in the middle.

V gene TRBV25-1 combines with J gene TRBJ2-3; no reliable D call. Germline-derived CDR1 and CDR2 are MGHDK and SYGVNS. The CDR3 covers 14 residues. V dropped 5 bases and J dropped 0 bases, with 9 bases sitting between them. CDR3 residues: CASSKSASTDTQYF. In DNA, the CDR3 is TGTGCCAGCAGTAAGTCGGCAAGCACAGATACGCAGTATTTT.

This chain joins TRBV20-1 and TRBJ2-7, with 8 bases matching TRBD2. V lost 3 bases and J lost 6; bases outside the gene matches: 13. This CDR3 has 15 residues. Germline CDR1 DFQATT, CDR2 SNEGSKA (reference sequence). The CDR3 here is CSASERGGLRSEQYF. In DNA form, the CDR3 reads TGCAGTGCTAGTGAACGGGGGGGCCTCCGTAGCGAGCAGTACTTC.

The chain carries TRBV7-6 and TRBJ2-2; unclear D gene. Germline V CDR1 and CDR2: SGHVS, FNYEAQ. The CDR3 loop spans 21 amino acids. V was trimmed by 1 base and J by 5 bases, leaving 29 bases between them. The CDR3 protein is CASSLDVMLARDNTETGELFF. Here the CDR3 DNA reads TGTGCCAGCAGCTTAGATGTTATGTTAGCTCGTGATAACACAGAAACCGGGGAGCTGTTTTTT.